The source of this TCR beta chain is a study of human T cells and chemical hapten exposure. Overall study results and limits: The presence of alopecia in the donors means their immune response may differ from healthy people's. Among TCRs, those above 1 in 1000 frequency were unaffected by DPC sensitization.

The junction had 6 bases not matched to a gene; V was cut back by 4 bases and J by 2 bases. Germline-derived CDR1 and CDR2 are MNHEY and SMNVEV (reference sequence). The CDR3 covers 15 residues. Time point given: pre-sensitization, week 0. Treatment of the sample: therapeutic diphenylcyclopropenone sensitization with weekly scalp DPC. This clonotype was found many times. Its antigen is unidentified. Attachment of unique molecular identifiers to individual cDNA molecules was performed in the library. Per the original data handling: With a range of about 20,000 to 700,000, the median per sample was 95,638 TCRs. Using its own MiXCR run on the RACE reads, TCRdb lists one record per CDR3 protein. The V and J calls, along with clone size, are taken from TCRdb and not from the paper's own processing. The repertoire consists of under 100,000 distinct CDR3 sequences, with 8.5% occurring once and the leading ten covering 2% to 3%.

Specimen: whole blood, collected in connection with sensitization to the hapten diphenylcyclopropenone (DPC). This TCR was sampled from a middle-aged man with alopecia areata. Some clones in this sample may be carry-over from other donors' samples. The J gene is TRBJ1-2, the V gene TRBV27; 8 bases fit TRBD1. The CDR3 DNA is TGTGCCAGCAGTTCTCGGACAGGGACAAACTATGGCTACACCTTC. Amino acids: CASSSRTGTNYGYTF.